The 26 T cell receptor beta chains below come from one sample, sequenced in a study of monozygotic twins with inflammatory bowel disease. TCRdb re-called the 5' RACE reads and shows each CDR3 protein once, DNA omitted. The sample holds about 170,000 distinct CDR3 sequences. The sequenced material came from blood. The receptors here all came from a human donor with ulcerative colitis or Crohn's disease, or a healthy co-twin of an affected twin (not recorded which).

V is TRBV28 and J is TRBJ2-7; TCRdb indicates TRBD1, and absent DNA this call remains unverified. The CDR3 has 15 residues. CDR1 and CDR2 from the germline V gene are MDHEN and SYDVKM. CDR3 sequence: CASNLPGQVSYEQYF.

The chain has TRBV5-1 and TRBJ1-2; the TCRdb call, TRBD1, lacks DNA for checking. The germline CDR1 and CDR2 sequences are SGHRS and YFSETQ. This CDR3 comprises 14 residues. CDR3 protein: CASSLVQGSYGYTF.

The rearrangement links TRBV7-2 to TRBJ2-3; TCRdb's assignment of TRBD2 cannot be checked, as there is no DNA. Germline lookup yields CDR1 SGHTA and CDR2 FQGNSA. The CDR3 is 16 amino acids. This chain's CDR3 is CASSLISGSIADTQYF.

The chain has TRBV27 and TRBJ2-7; the TCRdb D gene call, TRBD1, has no DNA to confirm it. CDR1 and CDR2 (germline): MNHEY, SMNVEV (reference sequence). This CDR3 is built from 11 residues. This chain's CDR3 is CASSSRHEQYF.

The V and J genes are TRBV28 and TRBJ2-2. Germline V gene sequence: CDR1 MDHEN, CDR2 SYDVKM. There are 13 residues in the CDR3. CDR3 protein: CASSGPDTGELFF. Full variable domain (missing parts from reference TRBV28 and TRBJ2-2): DVKVTQSSRYLVKRTGEKVFLECVQDMDHENMFWYRQDPGLGLRLIYFSYDVKMKEKGDIPEGYSVSREKKERFSLILESASTNQTSMYLCASSGPDTGELFFGEGSRLTVL.

This chain joins TRBV19 and TRBJ1-1; TCRdb outputs TRBD1, but without DNA this stays unchecked. The V gene's germline CDR1 is LNHDA and CDR2 SQIVND (reference sequence). CDR3 length equals 14 residues. The CDR3 here is CASSRRRDRSEAFF.

This chain joins TRBV28 and TRBJ2-7; TCRdb returns TRBD1, unconfirmable since there is no DNA. The CDR3 runs 12 residues. Germline V gene sequence: CDR1 MDHEN, CDR2 SYDVKM. The CDR3 sequence is CASSSLRGEQYF.

The CDR3 protein is CSVRGPGANVLTF. The V gene is TRBV29-1, the J gene TRBJ2-6. CDR3 length: 13 residues. Germline CDR1 is SQVTM and CDR2 is ANQGSEA.

CDR3: CASSPGTANSPLHF. The chain is built from TRBV19 and TRBJ1-6; TCRdb calls TRBD1, which cannot be checked without DNA. Germline CDR1 LNHDA, CDR2 SQIVND (reference sequence). This CDR3 is built from 14 residues.

This sequence joins TRBV5-1 and TRBJ1-4. Germline values: CDR1 SGHRS, CDR2 YFSETQ. This CDR3 has 15 amino acids. The CDR3 reads CASSRRSSTNEKLFF. Using reference TRBV5-1 and TRBJ1-4 for the parts outside the CDR3, the full variable domain is KAGVTQTPRYLIKTRGQQVTLSCSPISGHRSVSWYQQTPGQGLQFLFEYFSETQRNKGNFPGRFSGRQFSNSRSEMNVSTLELGDSALYLCASSRRSSTNEKLFFGSGTQLSVL.

This chain joins TRBV5-1 and TRBJ2-3; without DNA, the TCRdb call of TRBD2 cannot be checked. The CDR3 spans 15 residues. Looked up from germline, CDR1 is SGHRS and CDR2 is YFSETQ. CDR3 loop: CASSLAGGGGDTQYF.

The rearrangement joins TRBV4-3 to TRBJ1-1; TCRdb selects TRBD1, and the lack of DNA leaves this call unchecked. Germline CDR1 is LGHNA and CDR2 is YSLEER. This CDR3 region has 13 residues. CDR3 residues: CASSQLGGTEAFF.

The chain employs TRBV12-3 or TRBV12-4 and TRBJ2-3; the TCRdb D gene call, TRBD1, has no DNA to confirm it. The CDR3 is 12 residues long. Here the CDR3 reads CASSPPPRDLYF.

The V gene is TRBV7-2, the J gene TRBJ2-1; TCRdb's D call, TRBD1, is unchecked because there is no DNA. Germline CDR1 SGHTA, CDR2 FQGNSA. The CDR3 runs 16 residues. CDR3: CASSPVFPGVPNEQFF.

The V and J genes are TRBV11-2 and TRBJ1-1; TCRdb selects TRBD1, and the lack of DNA leaves this call unchecked. CDR3 length: 14 amino acids. Germline lookup yields CDR1 SGHAT and CDR2 FQNNGV. CDR3 amino acids: CASRLQGAVTEAFF.

The chain links TRBV12-3 or TRBV12-4 to TRBJ2-3; TCRdb reports TRBD2, a call that lacks DNA to check it against. The CDR3 spans 15 residues. The CDR3 reads CASSPDGRSTDTQYF.

This sequence joins TRBV11-2 and TRBJ1-2; the TCRdb D gene call, TRBD1, has no DNA to confirm it. The V gene's germline CDR1 is SGHAT and CDR2 FQNNGV. The CDR3 totals 14 residues. CDR3 loop: CASRRTGSDYGYTF.

The chain recombines TRBV5-1 with TRBJ2-1; TCRdb returns TRBD1, unconfirmable since there is no DNA. From germline, CDR1 is SGHRS and CDR2 YFSETQ. There are 14 residues in the CDR3. This CDR3 is CASSQQGYNNEQFF. Supplemented by reference TRBV5-1 and TRBJ2-1, the full variable domain reads KAGVTQTPRYLIKTRGQQVTLSCSPISGHRSVSWYQQTPGQGLQFLFEYFSETQRNKGNFPGRFSGRQFSNSRSEMNVSTLELGDSALYLCASSQQGYNNEQFFGPGTRLTVL.

The J gene is TRBJ2-4, the V gene TRBV9; TCRdb indicates TRBD2, and absent DNA this call remains unverified. The germline CDR1 and CDR2 sequences are SGDLS and YYNGEE. The CDR3 has 15 residues. CDR3 in amino acids: CASSILAGGQNIQYF.

The genes are TRBV20-1 and TRBJ2-1; with no DNA, the TCRdb D assignment of TRBD2 cannot be verified. The length of the CDR3 is 18 residues. The V gene's germline CDR1 is DFQATT and CDR2 SNEGSKA (reference sequence). CDR3: CSPGLGLAAGGLYNEQFF.

The chain carries TRBV9 and TRBJ2-5; TCRdb calls TRBD1, which cannot be checked without DNA. Germline V lookup: CDR1 SGDLS, CDR2 YYNGEE. This CDR3 region has 15 residues. CDR3 residues: CASSALRTGGETQYF. Variable domain in full (rest from reference TRBV9 and TRBJ2-5): DSGVTQTPKHLITATGQRVTLRCSPRSGDLSVYWYQQSLDQGLQFLIQYYNGEERAKGNILERFSAQQFPDLHSELNLSSLELGDSALYFCASSALRTGGETQYFGPGTRLLVL.

The chain uses TRBV24-1 and TRBJ2-1; no DNA is available, so the TRBD2 call from TCRdb remains unchecked. The V gene's germline CDR1 is KGHDR and CDR2 SFDVKD. The CDR3 consists of 14 residues. This chain's CDR3 is CATSDLQREGRKFF.

The chain employs TRBV4-1 and TRBJ2-3; TCRdb's assignment of TRBD1 cannot be checked, as there is no DNA. Germline V gene lookup returns CDR1 MGHRA and CDR2 YSYEKL. CDR3 size: 17 residues. The CDR3 here is CASSLQGASRNTDTQYF.

The rearrangement links TRBV12-3 or TRBV12-4 to TRBJ2-1; TCRdb selects TRBD1, and the lack of DNA leaves this call unchecked. There are 17 residues in the CDR3. The CDR3 sequence is CASSLGLERGRGSEQFF.

This sequence joins TRBV20-1 and TRBJ2-3; the D call of TRBD2 rests on TCRdb alone, since no DNA is present to check it. This CDR3 has 16 amino acids. Germline V CDR1 and CDR2: DFQATT, SNEGSKA (reference sequence). The CDR3 loop reads CSAPAGGRASTDTQYF.

The chain uses TRBV28 and TRBJ1-5. This CDR3 contains 15 residues. Germline CDR1 MDHEN, CDR2 SYDVKM. CDR3 sequence reads: CASSLTPGPAQPQHF.